The text below deals with one T cell receptor beta chain. Its antigen is as yet unknown. A second about 6 to 12 cycle PCR used barcoded and J-beta primers. CDR3-containing paired-end reads numbered at least 2.5 million in each sample. TCRdb itself ran the 5' RACE reads through MiXCR, one entry per CDR3 protein. Among 750,000 to 1,000,000 distinct CDR3 sequences, about 27% were seen once, and the ten largest hold 10%. A minimum of 7 million PBMCs was isolated per sample. These data are taken from a study of blood T cells in healthy people across ages. General study points: Roughly linearly, TCR beta diversity per million T cells fell as age increased.

The sample also formed part of further work on T cells of mothers and their children. According to that study: Maternal samples each gave over 8.5 million TCR beta CDR3 reads, and child samples roughly 3 million each.

What was sequenced was blood. This clonotype originated in a woman between 40 and 50 years old in good health.

CDR3 residues: CSARAGGIYGYTF. CDR3 coding DNA: TGCAGTGCTAGAGCCGGTGGGATCTATGGCTACACCTTC. V is TRBV20-1 and J is TRBJ1-2; D ambiguous. V lost 1 base and J lost 4, with 10 bases in between. This CDR3 has 13 residues. Per germline, CDR1 DFQATT and CDR2 SNEGSKA (reference sequence).